This record covers a single T cell receptor beta chain. What it recognizes is unknown. Sequencing of TCR beta drew on CD8+ and CD4+ T cells from blood. Random hexamers were used to reverse transcribe the RNA input (about 0.5 to 1 ug). The amplification used immunoSEQ multiplex PCR on TCR beta CDR3; it spanned 54 Vbeta and 13 Jbeta. TCRdb re-called the immunoSEQ multiplex PCR reads with MiXCR, one entry per CDR3 protein. The data show tens of thousands of distinct CDR3 sequences, around 95% seen once. This sample was taken from a study of CD8 T cells in Susac syndrome. Overall study: Active disease was present in about 6 of the sequenced Susac syndrome patients, and remission in fewer than ten. Whole-study results and caveats: Maximal CD8+ clonal expansion in Susac was observed within TEMRA cells and among active patients.

CDR1 is MNHEY, CDR2 SVGAGI, per germline. Trimming cost V 6 bases and J 7 bases, with 9 bases left between them. CDR3 size: 12 residues. The sample consisted of CD8+ T cells from PBMCs. The chain recombines TRBV6-5 with TRBJ2-2; D ambiguous. This TCR derives from a human donor with Susac syndrome. The CDR3 reads CASRDQGGELFF. DNA of the CDR3: TGTGCCAGCAGGGATCAAGGCGGGGAGCTGTTTTTT.